The table lists the clone carrying this T cell receptor beta chain with a few counts. The antigen remains unidentified. This sample was taken from a study of CD8+CD57+ T cells in acquired aplastic anemia. Across the study: DNA per sorted CD4+ or CD8+ sample ranged roughly 0.17 to 27.4 ug, averaging about 3 ug. Sequencing produced an average of about 11 million reads per healthy donor for CD4+ cells.

General study findings and limits: Sharing between patients and controls was observed for around 30 CD8+ CDR3 sequences. No significant patient-versus-control difference appeared in CD8+ Simpson's diversity.

Genomic DNA was employed as the template in profiling TCR beta VDJ and CDR3. One entry per CDR3 protein results from TCRdb running MiXCR on the reads. Of 86,000 or so distinct CDR3 sequences listed, about half are singletons. Material for sequencing was sorted CD4+, CD8+, or CD8+CD57+ T cells (not recorded which) from PBMCs. This sequence was found in a human donor in good health, serving as a control.

The DNA of the CDR3 is TGTGCCAGCAGCGTAGGGGGGACAGGGGGCGGGGAGCTGTTTTTT. Amino acids: CASSVGGTGGGELFF. The chain is built from TRBV9 and TRBJ2-2; 11 bases align to TRBD1. CDR1 SGDLS and CDR2 YYNGEE come from the germline V gene. This CDR3 comprises 15 residues. Trimming took 0 bases from V and 7 from J; bases not matched to a gene: 2.